This entry features one T cell receptor (beta chain) sequence. Authors' data handling: Amplification of reference gene primers provided the estimated nucleated cell counts. Data came from immunoSEQ multiplex PCR; TCRdb stores just in-frame clones and leaves some out. That table supplies the V and J calls and clone size; D and trimming were determined from the DNA. The sample holds about 140,000 clones; around four fifths are singletons and the top ten take about 4%. This entry belongs to a study of blood T cell repertoires in COVID-19. On the study more broadly: Sources were T cells, B-cell-depleted T cells, or PBMCs; the material itself was cDNA or gDNA.

Deletions cut 5 bases from V and 6 bases from J, with 10 bases between. This CDR3 spans 13 amino acids. Germline V lookup: CDR1 MNHEY, CDR2 SMNVEV (reference sequence). The sequenced material came from peripheral blood. The receptor's source is a woman older than 75 with acute or convalescent COVID-19. This chain links TRBV27 with TRBJ2-2, with D unclear. The CDR3 DNA is TGTGCCAGCAGTGTTAATGTCGCCGGGGAGCTGTTTTTT. Amino acids: CASSVNVAGELFF.